Described below is a single T cell receptor beta chain sequence and its context. What it binds is not known. This could be a read error, since a much larger clone is one nucleotide away. This entry comes from a study of T-cell reconstitution after alpha-beta-depleted transplantation in children. The CDR3 totals 13 residues. Molecular barcoding with unique molecular identifiers was used for the TCRbeta library. TCRdb itself ran the PCR reads through MiXCR, one entry per CDR3 protein. The sample lists just under 250,000 distinct CDR3 sequences, roughly 23% seen once, with roughly 2.7% in the top ten. Study-level findings and limits: T-cell counts and diversity at one year following transplant were attributed mainly to newly produced T cells.

Material: PBMCs, obtained before TCRalphabeta/CD19-depleted stem cell transplant. The sequence was collected from a girl aged 2-9 years with Fanconi anemia, due to receive a stem cell transplant. The rearrangement joins TRBV12-3 or TRBV12-4 to TRBJ2-7, with a tentative D call TRBD1 (6 bases). Here the CDR3 DNA reads TGTGCCAGCAGTTCCCAGACAGGTAACGAGCGGTACTTC. Protein sequence: CASSSQTGNERYF.